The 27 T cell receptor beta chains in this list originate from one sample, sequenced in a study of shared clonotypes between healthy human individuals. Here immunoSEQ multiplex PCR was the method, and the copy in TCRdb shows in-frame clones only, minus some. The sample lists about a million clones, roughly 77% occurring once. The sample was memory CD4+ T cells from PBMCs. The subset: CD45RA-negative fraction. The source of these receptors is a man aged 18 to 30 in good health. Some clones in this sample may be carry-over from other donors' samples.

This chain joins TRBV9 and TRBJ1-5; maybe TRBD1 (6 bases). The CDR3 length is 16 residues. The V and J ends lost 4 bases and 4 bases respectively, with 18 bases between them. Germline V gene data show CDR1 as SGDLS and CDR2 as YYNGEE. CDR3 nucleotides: TGTGCCAGCAGCCCCCACGGGGACACCCCAAATCAGCCCCAGCATTTT. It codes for CASSPHGDTPNQPQHF.

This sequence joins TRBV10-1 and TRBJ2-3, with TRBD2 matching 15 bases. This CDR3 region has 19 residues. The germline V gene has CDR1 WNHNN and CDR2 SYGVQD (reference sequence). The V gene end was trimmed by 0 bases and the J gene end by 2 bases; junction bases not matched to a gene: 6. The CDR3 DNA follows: TGCGCCAGCAGTGAGTCGGGACTAGCGGGAGGTCTTAACACAGATACGCAGTATTTT. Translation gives CASSESGLAGGLNTDTQYF.

The CDR3 is CASGPGLQPQHF. The CDR3 region has the DNA TGTGCCAGCGGTCCGGGTTTACAGCCCCAGCATTTT. This chain links TRBV27 with TRBJ1-5; D is ambiguous. The CDR3 consists of 12 residues. Germline CDR1 is MNHEY and CDR2 is SMNVEV (reference sequence). The V end was cut by 8 bases, the J end by 7 bases, with 12 bases between.

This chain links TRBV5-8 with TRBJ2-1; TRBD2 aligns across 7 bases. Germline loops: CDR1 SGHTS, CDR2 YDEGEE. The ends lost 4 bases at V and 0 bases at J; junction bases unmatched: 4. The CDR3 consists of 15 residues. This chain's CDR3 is CASSVLAVSYNEQFF. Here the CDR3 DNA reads TGTGCCAGCAGCGTCCTAGCGGTCTCCTACAATGAGCAGTTCTTC.

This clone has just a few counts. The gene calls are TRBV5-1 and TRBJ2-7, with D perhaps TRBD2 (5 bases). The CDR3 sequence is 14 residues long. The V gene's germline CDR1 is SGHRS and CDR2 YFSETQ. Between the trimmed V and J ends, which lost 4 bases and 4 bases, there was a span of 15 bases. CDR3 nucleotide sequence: TGCGCCAGCAGCGCGGATAGAGGGCTTTACGAGCAGTACTTC. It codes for CASSADRGLYEQYF.

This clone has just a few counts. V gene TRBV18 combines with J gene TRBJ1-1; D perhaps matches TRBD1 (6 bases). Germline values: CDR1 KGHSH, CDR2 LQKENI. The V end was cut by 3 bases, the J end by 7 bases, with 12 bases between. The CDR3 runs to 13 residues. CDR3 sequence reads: CASSPGRTVEAFF. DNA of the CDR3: TGTGCCAGCTCACCCGGACGGACAGTTGAAGCTTTCTTT.

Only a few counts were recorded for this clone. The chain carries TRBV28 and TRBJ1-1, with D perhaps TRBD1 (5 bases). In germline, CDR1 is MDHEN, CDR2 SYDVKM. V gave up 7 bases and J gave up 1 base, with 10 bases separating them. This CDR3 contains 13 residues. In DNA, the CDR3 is TGTGCCAGCACCTTGGGGGGGAACACTGAAGCTTTCTTT. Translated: CASTLGGNTEAFF.

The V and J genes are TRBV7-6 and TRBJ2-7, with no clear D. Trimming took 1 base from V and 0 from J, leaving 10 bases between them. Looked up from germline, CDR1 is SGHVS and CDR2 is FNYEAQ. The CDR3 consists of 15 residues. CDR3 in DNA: TGTGCCAGCAGCTTAGGGGCGATGAGCTCCTACGAGCAGTACTTC. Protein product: CASSLGAMSSYEQYF.

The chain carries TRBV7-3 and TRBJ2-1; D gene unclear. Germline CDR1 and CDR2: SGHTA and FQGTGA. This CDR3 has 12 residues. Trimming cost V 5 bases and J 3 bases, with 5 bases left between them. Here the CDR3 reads CASSQNYNEQFF. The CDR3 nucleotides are TGTGCCAGCAGCCAGAACTACAATGAGCAGTTCTTC.

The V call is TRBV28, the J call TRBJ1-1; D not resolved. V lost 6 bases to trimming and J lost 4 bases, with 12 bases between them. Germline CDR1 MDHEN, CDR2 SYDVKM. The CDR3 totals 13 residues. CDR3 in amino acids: CASRAPGGTEAFF. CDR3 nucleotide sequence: TGTGCCAGCAGGGCCCCGGGAGGCACTGAAGCTTTCTTT.

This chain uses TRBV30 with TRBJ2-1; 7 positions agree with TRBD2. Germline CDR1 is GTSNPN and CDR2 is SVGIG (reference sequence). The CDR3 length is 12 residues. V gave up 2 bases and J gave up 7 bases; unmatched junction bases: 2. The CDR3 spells CAWSNSGNEQFF. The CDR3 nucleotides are TGTGCCTGGAGTAATAGCGGGAATGAGCAGTTCTTC.

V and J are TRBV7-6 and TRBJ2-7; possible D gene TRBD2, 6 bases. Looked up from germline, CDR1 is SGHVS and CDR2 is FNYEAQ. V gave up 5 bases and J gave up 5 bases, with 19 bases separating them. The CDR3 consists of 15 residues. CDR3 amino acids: CASSPSGGKFNEQYF. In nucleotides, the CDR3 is TGTGCCAGCAGCCCTAGTGGCGGGAAATTCAACGAGCAGTACTTC.

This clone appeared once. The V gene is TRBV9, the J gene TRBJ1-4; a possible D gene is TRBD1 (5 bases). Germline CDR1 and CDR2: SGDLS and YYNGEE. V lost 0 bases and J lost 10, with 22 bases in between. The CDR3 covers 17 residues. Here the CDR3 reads CASSVAWDPYKEGKLFF. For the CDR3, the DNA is TGTGCCAGCAGCGTAGCTTGGGACCCGTACAAAGAGGGAAAACTGTTTTTT.

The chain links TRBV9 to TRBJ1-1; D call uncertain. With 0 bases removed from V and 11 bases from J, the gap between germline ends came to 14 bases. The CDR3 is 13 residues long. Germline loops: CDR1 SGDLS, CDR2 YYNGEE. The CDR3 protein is CASSVGEETAAFF. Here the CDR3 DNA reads TGTGCCAGCAGCGTAGGGGAAGAGACGGCCGCTTTCTTT. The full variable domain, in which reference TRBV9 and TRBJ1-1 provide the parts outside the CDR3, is DSGVTQTPKHLITATGQRVTLRCSPRSGDLSVYWYQQSLDQGLQFLIQYYNGEERAKGNILERFSAQQFPDLHSELNLSSLELGDSALYFCASSVGEETAAFFGQGTRLTVV.

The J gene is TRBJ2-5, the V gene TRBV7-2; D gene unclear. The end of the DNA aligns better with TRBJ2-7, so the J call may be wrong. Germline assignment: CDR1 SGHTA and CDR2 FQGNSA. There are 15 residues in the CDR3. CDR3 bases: TGTGCCAGCAGCTTAGTTTTGTGGGGATCCCACGAGCAGTACTTC. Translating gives CASSLVLWGSHEQYF.

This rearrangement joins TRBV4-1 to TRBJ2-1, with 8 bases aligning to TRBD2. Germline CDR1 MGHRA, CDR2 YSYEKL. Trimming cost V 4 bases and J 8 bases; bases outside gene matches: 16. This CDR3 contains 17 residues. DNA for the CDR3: TGCGCCAGCAGCCGACTTACTGTAGCGGGACTTATCGATGAGCAGTTCTTC. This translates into CASSRLTVAGLIDEQFF.

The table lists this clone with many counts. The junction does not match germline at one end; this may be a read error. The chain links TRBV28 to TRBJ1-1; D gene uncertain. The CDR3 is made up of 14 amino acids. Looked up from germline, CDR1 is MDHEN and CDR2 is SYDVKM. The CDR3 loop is CASSPSYLAGVPGF. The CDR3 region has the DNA TGTGCCAGCAGTCCCAGTTATCTAGCCGGTGTGCCGGGCTTT.

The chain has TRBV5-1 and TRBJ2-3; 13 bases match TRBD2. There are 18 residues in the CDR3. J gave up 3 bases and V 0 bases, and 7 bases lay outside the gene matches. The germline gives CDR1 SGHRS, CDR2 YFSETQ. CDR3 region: CASSLGTSGRGKTDTQYF. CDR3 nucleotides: TGCGCCAGCAGCTTGGGGACTAGCGGGAGAGGAAAGACAGATACGCAGTATTTT.

The CDR3 is CASTLNPGQGVAEAFF. CDR3 DNA sequence: TGTGCCAGCACCTTAAATCCGGGACAGGGCGTTGCTGAAGCTTTCTTT. The chain links TRBV28 to TRBJ1-1, with 9 bases lining up with TRBD1. The CDR3 is 16 residues long. Germline CDR1 MDHEN, CDR2 SYDVKM. Trimming at V came to 7 bases and at J to 6 bases, leaving 15 bases not matched to a gene. The whole variable domain, remainder taken from reference TRBV28 and TRBJ1-1, is DVKVTQSSRYLVKRTGEKVFLECVQDMDHENMFWYRQDPGLGLRLIYFSYDVKMKEKGDIPEGYSVSREKKERFSLILESASTNQTSMYLCASTLNPGQGVAEAFFGQGTRLTVV.

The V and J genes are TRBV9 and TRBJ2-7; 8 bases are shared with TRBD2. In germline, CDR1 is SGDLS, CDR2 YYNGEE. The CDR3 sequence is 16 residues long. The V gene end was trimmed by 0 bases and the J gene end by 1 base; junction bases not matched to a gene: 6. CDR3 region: CASSVGDGRESYEQYF. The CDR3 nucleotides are TGTGCCAGCAGCGTAGGGGACGGGAGGGAATCCTACGAGCAGTACTTC.

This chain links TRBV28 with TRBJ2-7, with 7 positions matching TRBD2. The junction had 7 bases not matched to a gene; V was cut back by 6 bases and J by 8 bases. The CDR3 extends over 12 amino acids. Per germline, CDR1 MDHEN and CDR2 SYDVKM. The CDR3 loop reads CASRAGPSKQYF. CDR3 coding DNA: TGTGCCAGCAGAGCGGGACCCAGCAAGCAGTACTTC.

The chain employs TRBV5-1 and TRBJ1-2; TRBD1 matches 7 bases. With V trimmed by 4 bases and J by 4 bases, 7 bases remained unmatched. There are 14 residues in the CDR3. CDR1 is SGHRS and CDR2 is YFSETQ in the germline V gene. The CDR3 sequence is CASSLLGGIYGYTF. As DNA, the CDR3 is TGCGCCAGCAGCCTCTTAGGGGGCATCTATGGCTACACCTTC.

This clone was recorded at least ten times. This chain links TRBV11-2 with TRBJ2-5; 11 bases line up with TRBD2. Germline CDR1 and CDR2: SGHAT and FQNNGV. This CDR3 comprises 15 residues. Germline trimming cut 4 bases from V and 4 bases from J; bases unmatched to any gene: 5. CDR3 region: CASSSLAGGGETQYF. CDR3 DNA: TGTGCCAGCAGCTCCCTAGCGGGAGGAGGAGAGACCCAGTACTTC. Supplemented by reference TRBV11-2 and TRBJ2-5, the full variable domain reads EAGVAQSPRYKIIEKRQSVAFWCNPISGHATLYWYQQILGQGPKLLIQFQNNGVVDDSQLPKDRFSAERLKGVDSTLKIQPAKLEDSAVYLCASSSLAGGGETQYFGPGTRLLVL.

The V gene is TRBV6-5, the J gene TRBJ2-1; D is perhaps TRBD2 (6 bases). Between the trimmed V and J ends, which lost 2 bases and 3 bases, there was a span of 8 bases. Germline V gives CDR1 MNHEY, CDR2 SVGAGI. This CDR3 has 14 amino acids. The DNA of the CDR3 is TGTGCCAGCAGTTACGCGGGGTTCTACAATGAGCAGTTCTTC. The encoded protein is CASSYAGFYNEQFF.

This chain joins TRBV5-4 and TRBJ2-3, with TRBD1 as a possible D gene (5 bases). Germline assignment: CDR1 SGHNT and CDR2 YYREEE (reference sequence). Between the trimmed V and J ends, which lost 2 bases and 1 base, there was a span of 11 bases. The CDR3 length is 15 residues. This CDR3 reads CASSFNRLGTDTQYF. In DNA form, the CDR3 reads TGTGCCAGCAGCTTCAACAGGCTGGGCACAGATACGCAGTATTTT.

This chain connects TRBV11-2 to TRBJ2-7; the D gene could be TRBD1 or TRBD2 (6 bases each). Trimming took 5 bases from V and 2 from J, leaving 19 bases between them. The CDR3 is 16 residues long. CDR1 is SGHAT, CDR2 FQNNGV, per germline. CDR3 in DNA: TGTGCCAGCAGCCCAATCGTCCGGGGGCGGCCCTACGAGCAGTACTTC. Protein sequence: CASSPIVRGRPYEQYF.

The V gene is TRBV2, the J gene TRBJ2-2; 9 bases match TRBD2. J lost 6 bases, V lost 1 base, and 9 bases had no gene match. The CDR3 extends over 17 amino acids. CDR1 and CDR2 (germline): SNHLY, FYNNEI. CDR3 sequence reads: CASSEVFSSGRSGELFF. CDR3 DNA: TGTGCCAGCAGTGAAGTCTTTTCAAGCGGGAGGTCCGGGGAGCTGTTTTTT.